This T cell receptor beta chain was sequenced for a study of blood T cell repertoires in COVID-19. Across the study: From the United States, Italy and Spain came samples of acute and convalescent COVID-19. PBMCs, B-cell-depleted T cells, or T cells were the source of the cDNA or gDNA that made up the material.

In the source study's methods: Reference gene primer amplification gave nucleated cell count estimates. The repertoire was sequenced with immunoSEQ multiplex PCR; TCRdb's copy has only in-frame clones and lacks some. For V, J and clone size, that table is used; D and trimming come from the DNA. In the table there are around 100,000 clones, more than 65% of which are singletons. The CDR3 is 15 residues long. Trimming removed 0 bases from V and 1 base from J, with 10 bases in between. Germline V CDR1 and CDR2: SGHRS, YFSETQ. Sequenced: peripheral blood. This chain connects TRBV5-1 to TRBJ1-1; no firm D call. The origin of this receptor is a man in his 70s with active or convalescent COVID-19. This CDR3 is CASSLAIPGNTEAFF. CDR3 coding DNA: TGCGCCAGCAGCTTGGCTATACCAGGGAACACTGAAGCTTTCTTT. Full variable domain (outside the CDR3, taken from reference TRBV5-1 and TRBJ1-1): KAGVTQTPRYLIKTRGQQVTLSCSPISGHRSVSWYQQTPGQGLQFLFEYFSETQRNKGNFPGRFSGRQFSNSRSEMNVSTLELGDSALYLCASSLAIPGNTEAFFGQGTRLTVV.